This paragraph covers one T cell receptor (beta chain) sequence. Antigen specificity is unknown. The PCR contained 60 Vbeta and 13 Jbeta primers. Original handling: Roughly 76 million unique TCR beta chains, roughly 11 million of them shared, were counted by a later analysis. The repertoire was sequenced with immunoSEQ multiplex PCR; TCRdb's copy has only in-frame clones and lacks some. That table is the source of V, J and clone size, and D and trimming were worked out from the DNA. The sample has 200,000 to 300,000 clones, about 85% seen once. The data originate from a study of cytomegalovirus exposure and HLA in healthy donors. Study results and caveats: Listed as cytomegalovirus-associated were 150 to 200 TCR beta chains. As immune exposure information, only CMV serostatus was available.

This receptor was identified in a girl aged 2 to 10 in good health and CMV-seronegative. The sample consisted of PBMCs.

Written as DNA, the CDR3 is TGTGCCAGCAGCCACAACAGGCTCCCGGAAGAGACCCAGTACTTC. Residues: CASSHNRLPEETQYF. The chain uses TRBV7-6 and TRBJ2-5, with a tentative D call TRBD1 (5 bases). The length of the CDR3 is 15 residues. Trimming pared 5 bases from V and 3 bases from J, leaving 16 bases between. CDR1 is SGHVS and CDR2 is FNYEAQ in the germline V gene. Full variable domain (remainder filled in from reference TRBV7-6 and TRBJ2-5): GAGVSQSPRYKVTKRGQDVALRCDPISGHVSLYWYRQALGQGPEFLTYFNYEAQQDKSGLPNDRFSAERPEGSISTLTIQRTEQRDSAMYRCASSHNRLPEETQYFGPGTRLLVL.